This T cell receptor (beta chain) emerged from a study of T cell responses to AZD1222 COVID-19 vaccine. Study-wide results and caveats: Nearly half of spike-specific TCRs reportedly target variant regions that are unmutated in the B.1.351 and B.1.1.7 variants. Recipients of two AZD1222 doses showed rising Spike-specific TCR breadth and depth. Clonal diversity may have been underestimated, and the donors were mostly white British, with more females than males. Seropositive AZD1222 recipients at baseline numbered only five or six.

Sequenced by immunoSEQ multiplex PCR; TCRdb stores in-frame clones only, minus some. The sample contains 100,000 to 150,000 clones, roughly nine tenths of which appear only once. Note on this clone: As yet, its antigen is unknown.

The origin of this receptor is an adult in good health. The sample here was peripheral blood, taken on day 0 of AZD1222 vaccination.

Here the CDR3 reads CASRTGTGAYEQYF. As DNA, the CDR3 is TGTGCCAGCAGGACCGGGACAGGGGCCTACGAGCAGTACTTC. This chain links TRBV6-5 with TRBJ2-7; 10 bases match TRBD1. The ends lost 6 bases at V and 2 bases at J; junction bases unmatched: 4. This CDR3 is built from 14 residues. CDR1 MNHEY and CDR2 SVGAGI come from the germline V gene.